This TCR beta chain was profiled in a study of T cell responses to AZD1222 COVID-19 vaccine. Per the germline V gene, CDR1 is KGHSH and CDR2 is LQKENI. V lost 3 bases to trimming and J lost 12 bases; unmatched junction nucleotides: 10. The CDR3 runs 14 residues. Generated by immunoSEQ multiplex PCR, the TCRdb table keeps only in-frame clones and is missing some. The sample lists more than 150,000 clones, 90% seen once, with 6.1% in the top ten. This TCR derives from an adult in good health. The rearrangement uses TRBV18 and TRBJ1-4, with 7 positions matching TRBD1. This specimen was peripheral blood, taken on day 0 of AZD1222 vaccination. The CDR3 region has the DNA TGTGCCAGCTCACCCGGGACAGAGAGTCCTGAACTGTTTTTT. Translation gives CASSPGTESPELFF. The variable domain in full, completed from reference TRBV18 and TRBJ1-4, reads NAGVMQNPRHLVRRRGQEARLRCSPMKGHSHVYWYRQLPEEGLKFMVYLQKENIIDESGMPKERFSAEFPKEGPSILRIQQVVRGDSAAYFCASSPGTESPELFFGSGTQLSVL.